The next 11 T cell receptor beta chains were all read from a single sample in a study of blood T cell repertoires in COVID-19. Some clones are missing from TCRdb's copy, which holds only in-frame ones; the method was immunoSEQ multiplex PCR. The table includes about 210,000 clones, 70% to 90% detected once. The specimen sequenced was PBMCs or T cells enriched from blood (not recorded which). The receptors were gathered from a woman younger than 45 who had been exposed to COVID-19.

The CDR3 loop is CASSLSVRGYGYTF. CDR3 nucleotides: TGTGCCAGCAGCCTATCAGTTCGGGGCTATGGCTACACCTTC. The gene calls are TRBV7-8 and TRBJ1-2; D is uncertain. The V and J ends lost 5 bases and 4 bases respectively, with 14 bases between them. The CDR3 is 14 amino acids. In germline, CDR1 is SGHVS, CDR2 FQNEAQ. The full variable domain, completed using reference TRBV7-8 and TRBJ1-2, is GAGVSQSPRYKVAKRGQDVALRCDPISGHVSLFWYQQALGQGPEFLTYFQNEAQLDKSGLPSDRFFAERPEGSVSTLKIQRTQQEDSAVYLCASSLSVRGYGYTFGSGTRLTVV.

This clone occurred a few times. This CDR3 is also generated by other DNA sequences in the sample. V usage is TRBV27 and J usage is TRBJ1-2; D might be TRBD1 (6 bases). V dropped 2 bases and J dropped 2 bases, with 6 bases sitting between them. The CDR3 length is 13 residues. Germline values: CDR1 MNHEY, CDR2 SMNVEV (reference sequence). In DNA, the CDR3 is TGTGCCAGCAGTTTAACAGGGAACTATGGCTACACCTTC. Protein: CASSLTGNYGYTF.

The V and J genes are TRBV6-5 and TRBJ2-7; possibly TRBD1 for D (5 bases). The CDR3 is made up of 12 amino acids. With 2 bases removed from V and 6 bases from J, the gap between germline ends came to 8 bases. Germline-derived CDR1 and CDR2 are MNHEY and SVGAGI. The DNA for the CDR3 is TGTGCCAGCAGTTACGAAGGGGCCGAGCAGTACTTC. Protein product: CASSYEGAEQYF.

This sequence joins TRBV19 and TRBJ1-5, with TRBD1 as a possible D gene (6 bases). The V gene's germline CDR1 is LNHDA and CDR2 SQIVND (reference sequence). This CDR3 comprises 13 residues. Trimming removed 5 bases at V and 11 bases at J, with 16 bases between. The CDR3 DNA reads as TGTGCCAGTAGTGTGACAGGTTCCTCTTCCCAGCATTTT. As protein: CASSVTGSSSQHF.

This chain connects TRBV4-2 to TRBJ1-4; D may be TRBD1 (5 bases). The ends were cut back, 0 bases at V and 8 bases at J, with 13 bases in the middle. Per the germline V gene, CDR1 is LGHNA and CDR2 is YNFKEQ. CDR3 length: 15 amino acids. The CDR3 reads CASSQERSGGEKLFF. The CDR3 bases are TGTGCCAGCAGCCAAGAACGATCGGGGGGGGAAAAACTGTTTTTT.

The chain has TRBV3-1 (or the pseudogene TRBV3-2) and TRBJ1-3; D is ambiguous. From germline, CDR1 is LGHDT and CDR2 YNNKEL (reference sequence). The V end was cut by 0 bases, the J end by 4 bases, with 4 bases between. The CDR3 totals 13 residues. In DNA form, the CDR3 reads TGTGCCAGCAGCCAAGACAGGGGAAACACCATATATTTT. It specifies CASSQDRGNTIYF.

The V gene is TRBV27, the J gene TRBJ2-3, with 13 bases fitting TRBD2. This CDR3 contains 17 residues. Germline lookup yields CDR1 MNHEY and CDR2 SMNVEV (reference sequence). V gave up 3 bases and J gave up 2 bases; unmatched junction bases: 5. The CDR3 DNA sequence: TGTGCCAGCAGTTTGGGCACTAGCGGGGGGGCCACAGATACGCAGTATTTT. It codes for CASSLGTSGGATDTQYF.

The V call is TRBV5-6, the J call TRBJ1-1; TRBD1 matches 9 bases. V shed 5 bases, J shed 7 bases, and the junction held 9 bases outside the gene matches. CDR3 size: 14 residues. Germline CDR1 and CDR2: SGHDT and YYEEEE. DNA of the CDR3: TGTGCCAGCAGTTCGGGACAGGGACTTGGTGAAGCTTTCTTT. It yields the protein CASSSGQGLGEAFF.

The chain has TRBV28 and TRBJ1-4; D gene unclear. Trimming pared 3 bases from V and 8 bases from J, leaving 7 bases between. CDR1 is MDHEN, CDR2 SYDVKM, per germline. The CDR3 runs 12 residues. CDR3: CASSFSAEKLFF. The CDR3 DNA reads TGTGCCAGCAGTTTTAGTGCAGAAAAACTGTTTTTT.

This chain joins TRBV5-1 and TRBJ1-5; the D gene is possibly TRBD1 (5 bases). The CDR3 is made up of 15 amino acids. The V gene lost 4 bases and the J gene lost 1 base, with 12 bases spanning the gap. Germline lookup yields CDR1 SGHRS and CDR2 YFSETQ. CDR3 protein: CASSPEGESNQPQHF. In DNA form, the CDR3 reads TGCGCCAGCAGCCCGGAAGGGGAAAGCAATCAGCCCCAGCATTTT.

Concerning this clone: Other DNA variants within this sample encode the same CDR3. This rearrangement joins TRBV5-4 to TRBJ1-2; TRBD1 aligns across 8 bases. Per the germline V gene, CDR1 is SGHNT and CDR2 is YYREEE (reference sequence). This CDR3 comprises 14 residues. The junction had 1 base not matched to a gene; V was cut back by 2 bases and J by 1 base. CDR3 in amino acids: CASSFDRGNYGYTF. The CDR3 region has the DNA TGTGCCAGCAGCTTCGACAGGGGTAACTATGGCTACACCTTC.